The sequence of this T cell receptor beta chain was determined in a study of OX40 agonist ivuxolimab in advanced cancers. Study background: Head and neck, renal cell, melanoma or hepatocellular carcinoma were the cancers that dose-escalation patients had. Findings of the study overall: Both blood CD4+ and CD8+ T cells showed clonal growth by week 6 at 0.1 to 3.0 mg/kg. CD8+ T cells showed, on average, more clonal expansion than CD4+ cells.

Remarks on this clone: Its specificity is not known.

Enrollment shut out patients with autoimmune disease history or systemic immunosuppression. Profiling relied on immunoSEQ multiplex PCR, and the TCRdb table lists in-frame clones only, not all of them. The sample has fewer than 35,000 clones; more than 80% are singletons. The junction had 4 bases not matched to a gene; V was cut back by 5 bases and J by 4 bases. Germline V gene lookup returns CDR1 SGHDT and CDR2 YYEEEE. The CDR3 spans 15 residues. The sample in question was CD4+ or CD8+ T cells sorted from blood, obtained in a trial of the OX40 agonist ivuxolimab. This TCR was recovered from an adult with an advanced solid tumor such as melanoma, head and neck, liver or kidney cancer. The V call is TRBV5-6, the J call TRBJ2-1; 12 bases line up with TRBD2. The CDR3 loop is CASRSLAGGYNEQFF. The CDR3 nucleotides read TGTGCCAGCAGATCGCTAGCGGGGGGGTACAATGAGCAGTTCTTC.